This T cell receptor (beta chain) is drawn from a study of tissue T cells after allogeneic stem cell transplantation. Findings of the study overall: Within patients, tissue anatomy strongly shaped TCR repertoire composition. Alloreactivity or antigen specificity of tissue TCRs was not determined; some clones might be host cells. Motif-based clustering found tissue-specific repertoire signatures shared across patients, though few clones were shared.

J gave up 6 bases and V 5 bases, and 5 bases lay outside the gene matches. Germline CDR1 reads MNHDT; CDR2 reads YYDKIL. The CDR3 contains 14 residues. As concerns this clone: Its specificity is unknown. Gene names follow the mouse nomenclature. The read comes to an end 1 residue before the CDR3 does, leaving the germline J gene to fill in the end.

Produced via immunoSEQ multiplex PCR; TCRdb's table is partial and in-frame only. The table records about 2,200 clones, around 55% of them present only once. As for time point: mouse harvest day 7 after allogeneic transplant. The graft held 10^6 splenic CD5+ T cells and 10^7 T-cell-depleted bone marrow cells. This mouse GVHD model was MHC-mismatched B6 to BALB/c, profiled day 7 or 14. This sequence joins TRBV17 and TRBJ2-2; 8 bases map to TRBD2. The sequence derives from a female BALB/c mouse given C57BL/6 T cells with graft-versus-host disease after an allogeneic hematopoietic cell transplant. Sequencing input: spleen. The CDR3 bases that were read are TGTGCTAGCAGTCCCCGACTGGGGCCCGGGCAGCTCTAC. Its protein is CASSPRLGPGQLY. The complete CDR3 sequence is CASSPRLGPGQLYF.